Listed here are 2 T cell receptor beta chains from one sample, sequenced in a study of T cell responses to AZD1222 COVID-19 vaccine. Clones were read by immunoSEQ multiplex PCR, and TCRdb kept only the in-frame ones, dropping some. The sample yields over 150,000 clones, more than 90% seen once. Sequencing was performed on peripheral blood, taken on day 0 of AZD1222 vaccination. The source is an adult in good health.

CDR3 DNA sequence: TGTGCCAGCAGCTCCCCCCCGACGTTTGGCTACACCTTC. It encodes CASSSPPTFGYTF. The J gene is TRBJ1-2, the V gene TRBV5-5, with D hard to call. The germline V gene encodes CDR1 SGHKS and CDR2 YYEKEE (reference sequence). Trimming left V 3 bases short and J 7 bases short, with 13 bases between. The CDR3 is made up of 13 amino acids.

The chain has TRBV27 and TRBJ1-2; 8 positions agree with TRBD1. The CDR3 is 14 amino acids. V lost 7 bases and J lost 3; bases outside the gene matches: 7. Germline assignment: CDR1 MNHEY and CDR2 SMNVEV (reference sequence). CDR3 sequence (DNA): TGTGCCAGCAAACCGACAGGGGCTGACTATGGCTACACCTTC. Translated: CASKPTGADYGYTF.